These 19 T cell receptor beta chains share one sample of origin, sequenced in a study of technical replicates of blood from several donors. Using immunoSEQ multiplex PCR, the repertoire was profiled, and TCRdb retains in-frame clones only, with some absent. The sample contains around 64,000 clones, roughly 95% of which appear only once. Sequencing used PBMCs. These receptors came from a human donor in good health. Some clones in this sample may be carry-over from other donors' samples.

CDR3 residues: CASRTGATEAFF. The CDR3 DNA is TGTGCCAGTAGGACAGGGGCCACTGAAGCTTTCTTT. V is TRBV28 and J is TRBJ1-1, with 9 bases that match TRBD1. CDR3 length equals 12 residues. With 9 bases clipped from V and 4 bases from J, the junction kept 3 bases outside the gene matches. Germline V gives CDR1 MDHEN, CDR2 SYDVKM.

This sequence joins TRBV9 and TRBJ2-3; D unclear. Trimming stripped 0 bases from V and 7 bases from J, with 6 bases between. CDR1 SGDLS and CDR2 YYNGEE come from the germline V gene. There are 12 residues in the CDR3. For the CDR3, the DNA is TGTGCCAGCAGCGTAGACGCTAATACGCAGTATTTT. Residues: CASSVDANTQYF.

The J gene is TRBJ2-7, the V gene TRBV2; 8 bases align to TRBD1. The length of the CDR3 is 14 residues. Germline lookup yields CDR1 SNHLY and CDR2 FYNNEI. V shed 6 bases and J 2 bases; nucleotides not matched to a gene: 6. CDR3 coding DNA: TGTGCCAGCAGGACGGACAGGGCCACCTACGAGCAGTACTTC. Residues: CASRTDRATYEQYF.

CDR3 sequence: CASSLTGQSYEQYF. CDR3 in DNA: TGTGCCAGCAGCTTAACGGGCCAGAGCTACGAGCAGTACTTC. The chain employs TRBV7-3 and TRBJ2-7, with unresolved D. Trimming pared 0 bases from V and 3 bases from J, leaving 9 bases between. The CDR3 length is 14 residues. Germline loops: CDR1 SGHTA, CDR2 FQGTGA.

The rearrangement links TRBV2 to TRBJ2-1; tentatively, D is TRBD2 (6 bases). Germline V lookup: CDR1 SNHLY, CDR2 FYNNEI. Trimming removed 4 bases at V and 2 bases at J, with 18 bases between. This CDR3 spans 17 amino acids. The CDR3 DNA sequence: TGTGCCAGCAGTGTCAGTCTCGGCGGGGCTCCCTACAATGAGCAGTTCTTC. Amino acid sequence: CASSVSLGGAPYNEQFF.

The chain is built from TRBV29-1 and TRBJ1-1; D possibly corresponds to TRBD1 (5 bases). V lost 1 base to trimming and J lost 6 bases, with 6 bases between them. The CDR3 runs 11 residues. The germline V gene has CDR1 SQVTM and CDR2 ANQGSEA. CDR3 nucleotides: TGCAGCGTTGAAGCGGGGGCTGAAGCTTTCTTT. Translation gives CSVEAGAEAFF.

The chain has TRBV6-1 and TRBJ2-3, with 7 positions matching TRBD2. The CDR3 has 16 residues. The germline gives CDR1 MNHNS, CDR2 SASEGT. The trim removed 2 bases at V and 3 bases at J, leaving 8 bases unmatched. The CDR3 is CASSELGGRETDTQYF. The CDR3 DNA reads TGTGCCAGCAGTGAATTGGGAGGGCGCGAAACAGATACGCAGTATTTT.

A note on this clone: In the same sample, other DNA sequences code for this CDR3. The rearrangement links TRBV7-2 to TRBJ2-2, with D hard to call. Germline V gene sequence: CDR1 SGHTA, CDR2 FQGNSA. V was cut by 3 bases and J by 6 bases, with 8 bases left in between. The CDR3 is 13 amino acids. CDR3 in DNA: TGTGCCAGCAGCTTCCGGGTTCCCGGGGAGCTGTTTTTT. The encoded protein is CASSFRVPGELFF. The full variable domain, its missing parts supplied by reference TRBV7-2 and TRBJ2-2, is GAGVSQSPSNKVTEKGKDVELRCDPISGHTALYWYRQSLGQGLEFLIYFQGNSAPDKSGLPSDRFSAERTGGSVSTLTIQRTQQEDSAVYLCASSFRVPGELFFGEGSRLTVL.

The chain joins TRBV4-3 to TRBJ1-1; D not certain. Germline-derived CDR1 and CDR2 are LGHNA and YSLEER. With 0 bases removed from V and 0 bases from J, the gap between germline ends came to 8 bases. The CDR3 is 15 amino acids. CDR3 residues: CASSQDRIMNTEAFF. CDR3 coding DNA: TGCGCCAGCAGCCAAGACAGAATTATGAACACTGAAGCTTTCTTT.

This chain connects TRBV4-2 to TRBJ2-7; D is perhaps TRBD1 (6 bases). Germline CDR1 is LGHNA and CDR2 is YNFKEQ. CDR3 size: 15 residues. V was pared by 2 bases and J by 0 bases, with 11 bases between. CDR3 coding DNA: TGTGCCAGCAGCCAATCCAAAGGGGGCTCCTACGAGCAGTACTTC. This codes for CASSQSKGGSYEQYF.

V is TRBV7-2 and J is TRBJ1-2, with TRBD1 as a possible D gene (5 bases). CDR1 SGHTA and CDR2 FQGNSA come from the germline V gene. Trimming stripped 3 bases from V and 0 bases from J, with 14 bases between. The CDR3 is 16 amino acids. The CDR3 DNA sequence: TGTGCCAGCAGCTTCCTCGGGACTCAGACTAACTATGGCTACACCTTC. Translating it yields CASSFLGTQTNYGYTF.

The rearrangement joins TRBV6-5 to TRBJ2-7; 14 bases are shared with TRBD2. V shed 10 bases and J 5 bases; nucleotides not matched to a gene: 7. CDR1 MNHEY and CDR2 SVGAGI come from the germline V gene. There are 14 residues in the CDR3. The CDR3 nucleotides are TGTGCCACTAAGACTAGCGGGGGGGTTAACGAGCAGTACTTC. Its translation is CATKTSGGVNEQYF.

J is TRBJ2-3 and V is TRBV7-6; 8 positions agree with TRBD2. This CDR3 region has 15 residues. Germline CDR1 SGHVS, CDR2 FNYEAQ. The junction had 7 bases not matched to a gene; V was cut back by 7 bases and J by 1 base. This CDR3 is CASNARRGGTDTQYF. The CDR3 coding sequence is TGTGCCAGCAATGCACGGCGGGGGGGCACAGATACGCAGTATTTT. Combining the CDR3 with reference TRBV7-6 and TRBJ2-3 gives the whole variable domain GAGVSQSPRYKVTKRGQDVALRCDPISGHVSLYWYRQALGQGPEFLTYFNYEAQQDKSGLPNDRFSAERPEGSISTLTIQRTEQRDSAMYRCASNARRGGTDTQYFGPGTRLTVL.

The gene calls are TRBV5-1 and TRBJ1-3, with D possibly TRBD1 on 5 matching bases. The CDR3 is 16 residues long. Trimming took off 0 bases at V and 0 bases at J, with 10 bases between the two ends. Germline V gene data show CDR1 as SGHRS and CDR2 as YFSETQ. The CDR3 DNA sequence: TGCGCCAGCAGCTTGGATGCAGGGTACTCTGGAAACACCATATATTTT. This sequence encodes CASSLDAGYSGNTIYF. Filled out from reference TRBV5-1 and TRBJ1-3, the complete variable domain reads KAGVTQTPRYLIKTRGQQVTLSCSPISGHRSVSWYQQTPGQGLQFLFEYFSETQRNKGNFPGRFSGRQFSNSRSEMNVSTLELGDSALYLCASSLDAGYSGNTIYFGEGSWLTVV.

The gene calls are TRBV20-1 and TRBJ1-2, with unresolved D. This CDR3 comprises 10 residues. Deletions cut 7 bases from V and 5 bases from J, with 8 bases between. Germline V CDR1 and CDR2: DFQATT, SNEGSKA (reference sequence). CDR3 in DNA: TGCAGTGTTCTAAGTTATGGCTACACCTTC. Protein: CSVLSYGYTF.

This rearrangement joins TRBV13 to TRBJ2-7; 12 nucleotides align to TRBD1. Germline values: CDR1 PRHDT, CDR2 FYEKMQ (reference sequence). CDR3 length: 14 residues. V gave up 5 bases and J gave up 4 bases; unmatched junction bases: 3. DNA of the CDR3: TGTGCCAGCAGCCAGGGACAGGGGGCGTACGAGCAGTACTTC. Residues: CASSQGQGAYEQYF. The full variable domain, in which reference TRBV13 and TRBJ2-7 provide the parts outside the CDR3, is AAGVIQSPRHLIKEKRETATLKCYPIPRHDTVYWYQQGPGQDPQFLISFYEKMQSDKGSIPDRFSAQQFSDYHSELNMSSLELGDSALYFCASSQGQGAYEQYFGPGTRLTVT.

The rearrangement uses TRBV18 and TRBJ1-4; the match to TRBD1 covers 8 bases. The V gene's germline CDR1 is KGHSH and CDR2 LQKENI. The CDR3 extends over 13 amino acids. V trimming: 2 bases; J trimming: 8 bases; junction bases outside the gene matches: 1. The DNA for the CDR3 is TGTGCCAGCTCACCAAGGACAGGGGAAAAACTGTTTTTT. As protein: CASSPRTGEKLFF.

The rearrangement joins TRBV6-6 to TRBJ2-7; 12 bases match TRBD2. Germline V gives CDR1 MNHNY, CDR2 SVGAGI (reference sequence). This CDR3 region has 15 residues. V gave up 6 bases and J gave up 2 bases; unmatched junction bases: 5. The CDR3 nucleotides are TGTGCCAGCAGCCCGAGGACTAGCGGGACCTACGAGCAGTACTTC. Protein sequence: CASSPRTSGTYEQYF.

The chain uses TRBV10-3 and TRBJ2-7; D remains unclear. The CDR3 sequence is 14 residues long. Trimming took off 2 bases at V and 4 bases at J, with 12 bases between the two ends. Germline V CDR1 and CDR2: ENHRY, SYGVKD. This CDR3 is CAISEPGKRYEQYF. The CDR3 nucleotides read TGTGCCATCAGTGAGCCTGGCAAGAGGTACGAGCAGTACTTC.